This T cell receptor beta chain was observed in a study of CD8 T cells in Susac syndrome. Study overall: Active disease was present in about 6 of the sequenced Susac syndrome patients, whereas roughly eight of them were in remission. Blood was drawn from Susac syndrome patients while they were therapy-naive, on corticosteroids, or on intravenous immunoglobulin alone.

A quantity of about 0.5 to 1 ug RNA underwent reverse transcription using random hexamers. A single record per CDR3 protein comes from TCRdb applying MiXCR to the immunoSEQ multiplex PCR reads. Seen here are under 200,000 distinct CDR3 sequences, 91% observed once, and the top ten hold 0.087%. This CDR3 contains 13 residues. J lost 2 bases, V lost 4 bases, and 0 bases had no gene match. CDR1 and CDR2 from the germline V gene are MNHEY and SVGAGI. The sample taken for sequencing was CD4+ T cells from PBMCs. The chain employs TRBV6-5 and TRBJ2-5; 8 nucleotides match TRBD1. The clonotype originates from a human donor with Susac syndrome. CDR3 residues: CASSWTGQETQYF. The DNA of the CDR3 is TGTGCCAGCAGTTGGACAGGGCAAGAGACCCAGTACTTC.